The clone carrying this T cell receptor beta chain was counted a few times. Its antigen is currently unknown. This entry belongs to a study of T cells after yellow fever vaccination. Overall study findings and caveats: Reappearance after the booster was observed for most primary-vaccination clones (roughly 95% CD4, roughly 90% CD8). Peaking on day 5 versus 15, the secondary response was faster but weaker.

V gave up 5 bases and J gave up 3 bases; unmatched junction bases: 5. The V gene's germline CDR1 is SGHAT and CDR2 FQNNGV. This CDR3 is 14 amino acids long. As TCR cDNA was made by 5'RACE template switching, a universal primer site and UMIs were added. TCRdb ran MiXCR on the 5' RACE reads and lists one entry per CDR3 protein. Of a few hundred thousand distinct CDR3 sequences in the sample, 17% were seen once. The TCR was taken from a man aged 18 to 35 who received the YFV17D yellow fever vaccine. J is TRBJ2-7 and V is TRBV11-2; TRBD1 matches at 9 bases. The sample consisted of PBMCs, taken about 5 days after the first yellow fever vaccination. This chain's CDR3 is CASSRDRVLYEQYV. In DNA, the CDR3 is TGTGCCAGCAGCCGGGACAGGGTACTCTACGAGCAGTACGTC.